This T cell receptor (beta chain) was sequenced during a study of beta chain features in type 1 diabetes. The entirety of the isolated RNA underwent reverse transcription, so expressed TCRB transcripts were sequenced. The table came from immunoSEQ multiplex PCR; TCRdb's copy has only in-frame clones and leaves some out. This table has about 370,000 clones, roughly a tenth appearing once. V trimming: 4 bases; J trimming: 0 bases; junction bases outside the gene matches: 11. CDR1 and CDR2 (germline): SGHRS, YFSETQ. The CDR3 consists of 17 residues. Findings and limits, study-wide: Shortening of TCRB CDR3s, moderate but significant, appeared in all four CD4+ subsets of Type 1 diabetes patients.

Regarding this clone: Its target is not known.

Material: central memory CD4+ T cells from blood. V and J are TRBV5-1 and TRBJ1-2; 8 nucleotides agree with TRBD1. The source is a man aged 25-45 years with type 1 diabetes. The CDR3 DNA sequence: TGCGCCAGCAGCCCAGGACAGGGCCTTGTAGCTAACTATGGCTACACCTTC. Its translation: CASSPGQGLVANYGYTF. The complete variable domain, with remaining parts taken from reference TRBV5-1 and TRBJ1-2, reads KAGVTQTPRYLIKTRGQQVTLSCSPISGHRSVSWYQQTPGQGLQFLFEYFSETQRNKGNFPGRFSGRQFSNSRSEMNVSTLELGDSALYLCASSPGQGLVANYGYTFGSGTRLTVV.